This T cell receptor beta chain is drawn from a study of identical twins. Donors were all healthy Caucasians. Of note for this clonotype: The antigen is unknown.

Whole-study results and caveats: Memory repertoires lacked the insertion deficit that abundant cord blood beta clonotypes showed. Out-of-frame alpha sequences shared between twins exhibited an excess of low generation probability. Invariant populations such as MAIT and iNKT cells could partly muddle zero-insertion analyses.

MiXCR was run by TCRdb on the 5' RACE reads, yielding one entry per CDR3 protein. The sample shows approximately 630,000 distinct CDR3 sequences, about 7.6% of them seen only once. The CDR3 runs 19 residues. The J segment lost 0 bases and the V segment lost 6 bases, leaving 8 bases of the junction unmatched. These data are also associated with another study on yellow fever vaccine responses in identical twins.

The sequence derives from a woman between 18 and 29 years old in good health. Sample: PBMCs. V usage is TRBV12-3 or TRBV12-4 and J usage is TRBJ2-6; 13 nucleotides align to TRBD2. CDR3 sequence: CASSPGLAGLLSGANVLTF. In nucleotides, the CDR3 is TGTGCCAGCAGCCCGGGACTAGCGGGGCTACTCTCTGGGGCCAACGTCCTGACTTTC.